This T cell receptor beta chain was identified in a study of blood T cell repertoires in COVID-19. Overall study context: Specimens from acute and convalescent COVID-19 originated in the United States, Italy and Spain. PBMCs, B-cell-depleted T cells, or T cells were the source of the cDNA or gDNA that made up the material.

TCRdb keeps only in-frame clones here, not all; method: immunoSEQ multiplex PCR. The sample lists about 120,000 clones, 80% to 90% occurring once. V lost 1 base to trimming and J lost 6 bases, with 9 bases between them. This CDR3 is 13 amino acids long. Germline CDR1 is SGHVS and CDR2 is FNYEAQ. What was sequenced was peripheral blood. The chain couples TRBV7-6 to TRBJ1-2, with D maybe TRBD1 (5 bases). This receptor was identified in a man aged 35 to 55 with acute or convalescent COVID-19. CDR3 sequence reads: CASSLGAGNGYTF. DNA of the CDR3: TGTGCCAGCAGCTTAGGAGCAGGGAATGGCTACACCTTC.